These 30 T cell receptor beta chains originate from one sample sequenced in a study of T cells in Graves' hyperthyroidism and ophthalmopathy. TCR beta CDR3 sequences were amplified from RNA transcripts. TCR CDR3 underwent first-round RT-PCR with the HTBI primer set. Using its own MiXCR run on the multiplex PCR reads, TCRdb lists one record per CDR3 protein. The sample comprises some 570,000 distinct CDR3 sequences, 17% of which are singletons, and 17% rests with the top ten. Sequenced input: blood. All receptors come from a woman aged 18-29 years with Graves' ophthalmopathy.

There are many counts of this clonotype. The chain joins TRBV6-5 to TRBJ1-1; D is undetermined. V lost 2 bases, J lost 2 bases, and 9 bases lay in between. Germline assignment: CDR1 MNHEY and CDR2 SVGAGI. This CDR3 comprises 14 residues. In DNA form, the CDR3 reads TGTGCCAGCAGTTACCTCGCGGGAAACACTGAAGCTTTCTTT. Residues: CASSYLAGNTEAFF.

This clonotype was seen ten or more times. CDR3 sequence: CASSRDLAIAWFLQPQHF. The DNA for the CDR3 is TGTGCCAGCAGCCGGGACCTCGCCATAGCATGGTTTCTTCAGCCCCAGCATTTT. The V and J genes are TRBV28 and TRBJ1-5, with a tentative D call TRBD1 (5 bases). V lost 6 bases, J lost 6 bases, and 27 bases lay in between. There are 18 residues in the CDR3. Germline CDR1 is MDHEN and CDR2 is SYDVKM.

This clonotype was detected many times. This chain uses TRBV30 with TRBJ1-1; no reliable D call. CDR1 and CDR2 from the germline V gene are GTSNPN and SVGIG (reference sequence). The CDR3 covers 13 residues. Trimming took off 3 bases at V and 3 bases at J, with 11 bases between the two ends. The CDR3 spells CAWSLQRHTEAFF. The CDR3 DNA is TGTGCCTGGAGCTTACAACGGCACACTGAAGCTTTCTTT. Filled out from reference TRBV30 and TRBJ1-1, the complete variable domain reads SQTIHQWPATLVQPVGSPLSLECTVEGTSNPNLYWYRQAAGRGLQLLFYSVGIGQISSEVPQNLSASRPQDRQFILSSKKLLLSDSGFYLCAWSLQRHTEAFFGQGTRLTVV.

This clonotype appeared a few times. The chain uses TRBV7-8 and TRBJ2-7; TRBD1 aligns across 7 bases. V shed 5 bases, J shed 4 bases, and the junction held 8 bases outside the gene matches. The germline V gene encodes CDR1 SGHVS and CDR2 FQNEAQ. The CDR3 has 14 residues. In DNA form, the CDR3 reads TGTGCCAGCAGCGGGCGACAGGGAAGGTACGAGCAGTACTTC. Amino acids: CASSGRQGRYEQYF.

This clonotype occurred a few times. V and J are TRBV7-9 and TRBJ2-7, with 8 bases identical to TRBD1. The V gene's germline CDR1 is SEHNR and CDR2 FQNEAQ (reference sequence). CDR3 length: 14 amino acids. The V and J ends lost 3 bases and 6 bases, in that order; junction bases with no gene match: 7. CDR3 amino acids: CASSFRQGYGEQYF. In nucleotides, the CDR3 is TGTGCCAGCAGCTTCCGACAGGGGTATGGCGAGCAGTACTTC.

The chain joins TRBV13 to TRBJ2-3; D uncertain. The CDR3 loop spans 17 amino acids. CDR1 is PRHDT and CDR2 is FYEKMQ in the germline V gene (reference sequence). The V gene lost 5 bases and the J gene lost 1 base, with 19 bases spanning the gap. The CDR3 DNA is TGTGCCAGCAGCGATAGGCGTCGAGGCCTAGGCACAGATACGCAGTATTTT. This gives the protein CASSDRRRGLGTDTQYF.

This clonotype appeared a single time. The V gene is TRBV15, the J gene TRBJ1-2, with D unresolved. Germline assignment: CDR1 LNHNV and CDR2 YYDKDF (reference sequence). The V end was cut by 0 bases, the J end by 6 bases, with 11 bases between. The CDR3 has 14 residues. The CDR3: CATSRDFRIHGYTF. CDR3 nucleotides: TGTGCCACCAGCAGAGATTTCAGAATCCATGGCTACACCTTC.

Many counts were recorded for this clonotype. The CDR3 bases are TGCAGTGCTAGGGGTAGCGGGACAAACAATGAGCAGTTCTTC. It translates to CSARGSGTNNEQFF. J is TRBJ2-1 and V is TRBV20-1, with TRBD2 matching 8 bases. The CDR3 length is 14 residues. Trimming at V came to 3 bases and at J to 5 bases, leaving 6 bases not matched to a gene. Germline CDR1 and CDR2: DFQATT and SNEGSKA (reference sequence).

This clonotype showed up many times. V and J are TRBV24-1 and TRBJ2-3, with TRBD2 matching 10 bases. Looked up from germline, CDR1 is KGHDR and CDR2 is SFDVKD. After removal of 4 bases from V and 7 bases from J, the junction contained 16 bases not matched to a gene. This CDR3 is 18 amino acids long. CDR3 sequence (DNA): TGTGCCACCAGTGACCCCCAACCCAGCGGGGGGGCCGGTAATACGCAGTATTTT. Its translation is CATSDPQPSGGAGNTQYF.

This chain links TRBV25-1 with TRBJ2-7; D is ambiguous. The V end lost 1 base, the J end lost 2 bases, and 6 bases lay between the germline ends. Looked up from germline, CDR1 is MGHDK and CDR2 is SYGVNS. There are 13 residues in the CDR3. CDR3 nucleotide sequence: TGTGCCAGCAGTGAATCCGGAACCTACGAGCAGTACTTC. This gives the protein CASSESGTYEQYF.

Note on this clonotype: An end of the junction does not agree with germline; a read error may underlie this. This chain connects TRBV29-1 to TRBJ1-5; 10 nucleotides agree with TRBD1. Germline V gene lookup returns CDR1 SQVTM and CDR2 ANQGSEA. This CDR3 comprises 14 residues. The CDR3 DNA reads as TGCGGCGTTGTGACAGGGGGCGGCAATCAGCCCCAGCATTTT. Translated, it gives CGVVTGGGNQPQHF.

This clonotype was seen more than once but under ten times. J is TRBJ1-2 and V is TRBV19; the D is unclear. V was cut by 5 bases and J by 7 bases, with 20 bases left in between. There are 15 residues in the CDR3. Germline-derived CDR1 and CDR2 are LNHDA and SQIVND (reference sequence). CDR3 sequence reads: CASSPTLHVQAGYTF. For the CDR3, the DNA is TGTGCCAGTAGTCCGACCCTCCATGTTCAGGCTGGCTACACCTTC.

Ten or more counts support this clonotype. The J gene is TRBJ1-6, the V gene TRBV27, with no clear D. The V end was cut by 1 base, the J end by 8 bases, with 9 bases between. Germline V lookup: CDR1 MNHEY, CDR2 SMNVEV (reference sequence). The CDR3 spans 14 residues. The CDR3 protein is CASSLYVTYSPLHF. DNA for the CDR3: TGTGCCAGCAGTTTATATGTGACTTATTCACCCCTCCACTTT.

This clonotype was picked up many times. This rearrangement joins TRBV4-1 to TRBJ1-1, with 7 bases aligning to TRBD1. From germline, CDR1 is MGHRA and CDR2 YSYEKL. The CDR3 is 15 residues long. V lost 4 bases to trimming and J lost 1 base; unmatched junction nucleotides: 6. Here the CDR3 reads CASSPQGEGNTEAFF. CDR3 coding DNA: TGCGCCAGCAGCCCCCAGGGGGAGGGGAACACTGAAGCTTTCTTT.

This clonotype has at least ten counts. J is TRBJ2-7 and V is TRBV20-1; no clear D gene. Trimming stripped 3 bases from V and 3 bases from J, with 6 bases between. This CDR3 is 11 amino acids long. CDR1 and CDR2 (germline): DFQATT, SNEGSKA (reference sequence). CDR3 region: CSARLLYEQYF. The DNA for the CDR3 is TGCAGTGCTAGGCTACTCTACGAGCAGTACTTC.

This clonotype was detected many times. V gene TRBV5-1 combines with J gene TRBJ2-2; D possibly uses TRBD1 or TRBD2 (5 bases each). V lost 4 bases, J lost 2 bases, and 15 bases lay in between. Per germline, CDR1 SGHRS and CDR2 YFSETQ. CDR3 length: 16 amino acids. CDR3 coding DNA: TGCGCCAGCAGCCCCCTTGGGGACGGAAACACCGGGGAGCTGTTTTTT. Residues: CASSPLGDGNTGELFF.

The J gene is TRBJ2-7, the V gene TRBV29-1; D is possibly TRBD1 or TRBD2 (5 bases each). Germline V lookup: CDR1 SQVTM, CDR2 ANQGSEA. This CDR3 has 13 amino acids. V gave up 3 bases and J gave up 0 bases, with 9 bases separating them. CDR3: CSVDTGTSYEQYF. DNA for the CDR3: TGCAGCGTTGATACCGGGACCTCCTACGAGCAGTACTTC.

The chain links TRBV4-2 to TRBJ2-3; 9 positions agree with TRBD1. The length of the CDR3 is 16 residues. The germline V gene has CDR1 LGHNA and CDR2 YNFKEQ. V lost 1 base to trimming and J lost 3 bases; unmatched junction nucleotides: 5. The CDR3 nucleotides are TGTGCCAGCAGCCAAGGGGGACAGGGCGTAACAGATACGCAGTATTTT. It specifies CASSQGGQGVTDTQYF.

CDR3 residues: CASSATGDNSPLHF. For the CDR3, the DNA is TGTGCCAGCAGTGCAACAGGGGATAATTCACCCCTCCACTTT. This sequence joins TRBV25-1 and TRBJ1-6, with TRBD1 matching 7 bases. The CDR3 has 14 amino acids. After removal of 4 bases from V and 5 bases from J, the junction contained 2 bases not matched to a gene. The V gene's germline CDR1 is MGHDK and CDR2 SYGVNS.

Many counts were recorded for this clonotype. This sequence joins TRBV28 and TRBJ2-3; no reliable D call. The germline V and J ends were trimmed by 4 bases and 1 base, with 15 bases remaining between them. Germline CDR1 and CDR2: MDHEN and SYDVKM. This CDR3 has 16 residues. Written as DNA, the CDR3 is TGTGCCAGCAGTTCACCCACTACCGCCGGCACAGATACGCAGTATTTT. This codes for CASSSPTTAGTDTQYF.

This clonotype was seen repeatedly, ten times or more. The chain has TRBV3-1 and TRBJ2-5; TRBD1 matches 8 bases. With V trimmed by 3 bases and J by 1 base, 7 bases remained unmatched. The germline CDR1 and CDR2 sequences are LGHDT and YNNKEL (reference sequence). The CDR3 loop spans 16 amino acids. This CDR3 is CASSQIGQGLQETQYF. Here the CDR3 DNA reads TGTGCCAGCAGCCAGATAGGACAGGGACTCCAAGAGACCCAGTACTTC.

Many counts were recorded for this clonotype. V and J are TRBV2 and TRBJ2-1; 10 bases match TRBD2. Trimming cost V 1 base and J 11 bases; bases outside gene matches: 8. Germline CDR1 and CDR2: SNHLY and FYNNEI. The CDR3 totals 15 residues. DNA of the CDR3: TGTGCCAGCAGTGAAGAGGCTAGCGGGAGAAGTAAGCAGTTCTTC. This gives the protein CASSEEASGRSKQFF.

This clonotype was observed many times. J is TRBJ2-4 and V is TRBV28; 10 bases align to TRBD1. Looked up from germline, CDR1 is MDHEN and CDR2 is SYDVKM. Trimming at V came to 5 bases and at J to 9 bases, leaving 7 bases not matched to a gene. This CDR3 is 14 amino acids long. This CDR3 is CASSRDRGASIQYF. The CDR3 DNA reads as TGTGCCAGCAGTCGGGACAGGGGCGCAAGCATTCAGTACTTC.

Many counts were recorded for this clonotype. The CDR3: CAWSAGGNEQFF. The CDR3 nucleotides are TGTGCCTGGAGTGCAGGGGGCAATGAGCAGTTCTTC. The chain employs TRBV30 and TRBJ2-1; 7 bases match TRBD1. The CDR3 covers 12 residues. J was trimmed by 6 bases and V by 1 base; bases with no gene match: 0. CDR1 GTSNPN and CDR2 SVGIG come from the germline V gene (reference sequence).

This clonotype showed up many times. CDR3 bases: TGTGCCAGCAGTTTCACCGCTGAGAACACTGAAGCTTTCTTT. Translation: CASSFTAENTEAFF. The V and J genes are TRBV27 and TRBJ1-1, with D uncertain. CDR1 MNHEY and CDR2 SMNVEV come from the germline V gene (reference sequence). This CDR3 is 14 amino acids long. V was pared by 3 bases and J by 1 base, with 9 bases between.

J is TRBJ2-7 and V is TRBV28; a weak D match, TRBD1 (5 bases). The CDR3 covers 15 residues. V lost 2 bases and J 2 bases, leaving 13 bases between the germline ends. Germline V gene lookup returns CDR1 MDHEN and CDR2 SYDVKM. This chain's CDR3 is CASSLRGTRPYEQYF. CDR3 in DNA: TGTGCCAGCAGTTTAAGGGGTACAAGACCCTACGAGCAGTACTTC.

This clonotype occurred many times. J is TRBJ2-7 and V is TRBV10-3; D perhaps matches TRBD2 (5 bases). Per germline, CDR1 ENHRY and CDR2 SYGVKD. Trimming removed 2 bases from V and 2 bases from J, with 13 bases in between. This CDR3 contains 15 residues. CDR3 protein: CAISEDRGGPYEQYF. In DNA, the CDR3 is TGTGCCATCAGTGAGGACCGCGGAGGACCCTACGAGCAGTACTTC.

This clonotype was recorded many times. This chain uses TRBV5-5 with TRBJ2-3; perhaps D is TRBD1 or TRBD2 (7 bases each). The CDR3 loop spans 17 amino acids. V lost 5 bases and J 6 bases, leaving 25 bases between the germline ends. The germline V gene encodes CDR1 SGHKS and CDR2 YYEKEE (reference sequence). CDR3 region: CASSSPRGRGLKDTQYF. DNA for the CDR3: TGTGCCAGCAGTTCCCCAAGGGGGCGGGGGCTCAAGGATACGCAGTATTTT.

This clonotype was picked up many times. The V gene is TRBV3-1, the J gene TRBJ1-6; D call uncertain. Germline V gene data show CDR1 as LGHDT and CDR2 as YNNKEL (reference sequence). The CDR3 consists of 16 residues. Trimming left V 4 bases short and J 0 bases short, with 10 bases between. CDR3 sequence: CASSPRISSYNSPLHF. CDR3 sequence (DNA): TGTGCCAGCAGCCCCAGGATTAGCTCCTATAATTCACCCCTCCACTTT. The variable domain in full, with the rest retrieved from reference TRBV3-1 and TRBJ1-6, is DTAVSQTPKYLVTQMGNDKSIKCEQNLGHDTMYWYKQDSKKFLKIMFSYNNKELIINETVPNRFSPKSPDKAHLNLHINSLELGDSAVYFCASSPRISSYNSPLHFGNGTRLTVT.

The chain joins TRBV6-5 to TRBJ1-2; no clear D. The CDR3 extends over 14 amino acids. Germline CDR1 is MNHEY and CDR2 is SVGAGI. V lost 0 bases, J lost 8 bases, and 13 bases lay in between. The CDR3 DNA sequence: TGTGCCAGCAGTTACTCCCTCAGGCTATCCGGCTACACCTTC. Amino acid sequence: CASSYSLRLSGYTF.